The 14 T cell receptor beta chains presented below share a single source sample, sequenced in a study of T cells in Graves' hyperthyroidism and ophthalmopathy. Amplification of TCR beta CDR3 regions used RNA as the template. HTBI primers were the set used in a first-round RT-PCR of the TCR CDR3. TCRdb re-analysed the multiplex PCR reads in MiXCR, keeping a single row per CDR3 protein. The data hold some 500,000 distinct CDR3 sequences, with 24% observed a single time. Material for sequencing was blood. The receptors stem from a woman aged 30 to 39 with Graves' ophthalmopathy.

This clonotype was detected many times. The gene calls are TRBV20-1 and TRBJ1-2, with TRBD1 matching 11 bases. The germline V gene encodes CDR1 DFQATT and CDR2 SNEGSKA (reference sequence). Trimming cost V 5 bases and J 6 bases; bases outside gene matches: 11. This CDR3 spans 15 amino acids. CDR3 DNA: TGCAGTGCTCCATGGACTACGGGACAGGGGGATGGCTACACCTTC. This translates into CSAPWTTGQGDGYTF.

In its sample, this clonotype was seen many times. V gene TRBV24-1 combines with J gene TRBJ2-2; perhaps TRBD2 as D (6 bases). Per germline, CDR1 KGHDR and CDR2 SFDVKD. Trimming removed 4 bases from V and 1 base from J, with 12 bases in between. CDR3 length: 16 residues. The CDR3: CATSDPGGVNTGELFF. The CDR3 bases are TGTGCCACCAGTGACCCGGGCGGGGTGAACACCGGGGAGCTGTTTTTT.

At least ten counts were recorded for this clonotype. The chain employs TRBV6-1 and TRBJ2-7; 11 bases fit TRBD1. Trimming cost V 7 bases and J 4 bases; bases outside gene matches: 6. The germline CDR1 and CDR2 sequences are MNHNS and SASEGT. The CDR3 covers 14 residues. This CDR3 is CASKQDRGRYEQYF. The DNA for the CDR3 is TGTGCCAGCAAGCAGGACAGGGGGCGGTACGAGCAGTACTTC.

The chain combines TRBV20-1 with TRBJ2-6; 12 nucleotides match TRBD1. The CDR3 runs 18 residues. J was trimmed by 3 bases and V by 6 bases; bases with no gene match: 12. Germline-derived CDR1 and CDR2 are DFQATT and SNEGSKA (reference sequence). CDR3 amino acids: CSAPPGQGALGGANVLTF. The CDR3 region has the DNA TGCAGTGCCCCACCGGGACAGGGGGCACTCGGTGGGGCCAACGTCCTGACTTTC.

V and J are TRBV2 and TRBJ1-1, with D maybe TRBD1 (6 bases). Trimming shortened V by 7 bases and J by 3 bases, and 15 bases separated the two germline ends. Per the germline V gene, CDR1 is SNHLY and CDR2 is FYNNEI. This CDR3 region has 14 residues. The CDR3 sequence: CASNDLQGYTEAFF. The CDR3 DNA reads TGTGCCAGCAACGACCTACAGGGTTACACTGAAGCTTTCTTT.

This clonotype showed up many times. DNA of the CDR3: TGTGCCAGCAGTGACTACGGGACAGAGTCCTACGAGCAGTACTTC. This sequence encodes CASSDYGTESYEQYF. The chain has TRBV2 and TRBJ2-7; TRBD1 matches 7 bases. V shed 3 bases, J shed 1 base, and the junction held 6 bases outside the gene matches. Germline V CDR1 and CDR2: SNHLY, FYNNEI. The CDR3 totals 15 residues.

This clonotype was picked up a small number of times. The rearrangement joins TRBV7-9 to TRBJ1-1, with TRBD1 as a possible D gene (5 bases). From germline, CDR1 is SEHNR and CDR2 FQNEAQ (reference sequence). V lost 3 bases, J lost 5 bases, and 13 bases lay in between. The CDR3 has 14 amino acids. This CDR3 is CASSFSSGGTEAFF. The CDR3 nucleotides are TGTGCCAGCAGCTTCTCAAGTGGGGGGACTGAAGCTTTCTTT.

This chain joins TRBV19 and TRBJ1-5; 7 bases align to TRBD1. J was trimmed by 3 bases and V by 4 bases; bases with no gene match: 12. CDR1 and CDR2 (germline): LNHDA, SQIVND (reference sequence). The CDR3 consists of 17 residues. CDR3 sequence: CASSRGQRQGSNQPQHF. CDR3 bases: TGTGCCAGTAGTAGGGGACAGAGGCAGGGGTCCAATCAGCCCCAGCATTTT.

J is TRBJ2-2 and V is TRBV6-1; the D is unclear. CDR1 is MNHNS and CDR2 is SASEGT in the germline V gene. V lost 5 bases and J lost 7, with 20 bases in between. The CDR3 sequence is 16 residues long. The CDR3 DNA is TGTGCCAGCAGTCCCCGATGGCCCCAAGGCGGCGGGGAGCTGTTTTTT. Protein: CASSPRWPQGGGELFF.

There are many counts of this clonotype. V usage is TRBV7-8 and J usage is TRBJ1-5; D is unresolved. Germline CDR1 and CDR2: SGHVS and FQNEAQ. V shed 2 bases and J shed 7 bases, with 9 bases lying between them. This CDR3 is built from 13 residues. This chain's CDR3 is CASSLLWLQPQHF. CDR3 nucleotides: TGTGCCAGCAGCTTACTGTGGTTGCAGCCCCAGCATTTT.

V gene TRBV6-2 or TRBV6-3 combines with J gene TRBJ1-5; D is perhaps TRBD1 (5 bases). CDR3 size: 17 residues. V lost 1 base and J 0 bases, leaving 13 bases between the germline ends. Per the germline V gene, CDR1 is MNHEY and CDR2 is SVGEGT. The CDR3 protein is CASSYFGGTVSNQPQHF. The CDR3 DNA follows: TGTGCCAGCAGTTACTTCGGAGGGACCGTTAGCAATCAGCCCCAGCATTTT.

The chain employs TRBV5-1 and TRBJ1-1; D not certain. Germline CDR1 and CDR2: SGHRS and YFSETQ. Deletions cut 1 base from V and 1 base from J, with 8 bases between. CDR3 size: 14 residues. DNA for the CDR3: TGCGCCAGCAGCTTGATGGCAACGAACACTGAAGCTTTCTTT. This translates into CASSLMATNTEAFF.

The chain uses TRBV12-3 or TRBV12-4 and TRBJ1-1; 8 nucleotides line up with TRBD1. Trimming at V came to 4 bases and at J to 4 bases, leaving 5 bases not matched to a gene. The CDR3 runs 14 residues. The CDR3 region is CASSYQGAGTEAFF. The DNA of the CDR3 is TGTGCCAGCAGTTATCAGGGGGCAGGCACTGAAGCTTTCTTT.

This clonotype was seen ten or more times. The rearrangement joins TRBV27 to TRBJ2-7; D is uncertain. Germline CDR1 and CDR2: MNHEY and SMNVEV (reference sequence). The CDR3 spans 14 residues. V dropped 1 base and J dropped 2 bases, with 9 bases sitting between them. CDR3 loop: CASSLYPATYEQYF. In DNA, the CDR3 is TGTGCCAGCAGTTTATACCCCGCTACCTACGAGCAGTACTTC.